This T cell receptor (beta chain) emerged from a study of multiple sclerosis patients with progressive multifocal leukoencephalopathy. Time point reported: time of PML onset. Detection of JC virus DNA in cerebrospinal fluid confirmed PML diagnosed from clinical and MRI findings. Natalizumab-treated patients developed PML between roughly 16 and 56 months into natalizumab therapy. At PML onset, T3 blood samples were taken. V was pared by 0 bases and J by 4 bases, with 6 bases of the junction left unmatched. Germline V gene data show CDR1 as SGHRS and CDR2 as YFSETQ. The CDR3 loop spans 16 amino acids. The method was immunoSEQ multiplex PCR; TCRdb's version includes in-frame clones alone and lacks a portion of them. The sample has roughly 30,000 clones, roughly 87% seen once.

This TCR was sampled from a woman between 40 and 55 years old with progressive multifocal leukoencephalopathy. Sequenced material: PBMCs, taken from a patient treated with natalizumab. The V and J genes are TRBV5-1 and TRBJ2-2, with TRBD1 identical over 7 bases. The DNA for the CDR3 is TGCGCCAGCAGCTTGGGGGGACAGCCTGGCACCGGGGAGCTGTTTTTT. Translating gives CASSLGGQPGTGELFF.